This T cell receptor (beta chain) originates from a study of Graves' ophthalmopathy and Graves' hyperthyroidism (dated by TCRdb to 2016 to 2019). For context, the study as a whole: Hyperthyroidism was considered stable if no progression to ophthalmopathy occurred within 18 months of follow-up. To tell Graves' ophthalmopathy apart from Graves' hyperthyroidism, and to predict which patients would progress to ophthalmopathy, the study relied on TCR beta repertoire signatures. In total, over 130 blood samples were TCR-sequenced: 40 to 45 ophthalmopathy, roughly 77 hyperthyroidism and approximately 17 hyperthyroidism-to-ophthalmopathy patients. To explore V-J signatures that distinguish ophthalmopathy from hyperthyroidism, a discovery set of roughly 98 patients was enrolled, made up of some 41 with ophthalmopathy and roughly 57 with stable hyperthyroidism. An independent validation cohort was composed of roughly 18 hyperthyroidism patients and around 16 patients who later progressed from hyperthyroidism to ophthalmopathy. T-cell repertoires of thyroid tissue and blood were compared in about 6 hyperthyroidism patients. Following sampling, methimazole starting at 30 mg daily was administered to hyperthyroidism patients, and high-dose intravenous methylprednisolone was administered to ophthalmopathy patients. Study-level results and caveats: In validation, the model predicted ophthalmopathy progression with about 64% sensitivity and about 77% specificity; some twelve predicted patients were CT-confirmed with GO in a median of approximately 6.5 months. Among expanded thyroid clonotypes with frequency above 0.001, most also showed up in blood, which suggests that blood repertoires may reflect the thyroid immune response. No statistical method was used to set the sample size in advance, and the investigators knew which group each participant was assigned to. The 13-signature model separated ophthalmopathy from stable hyperthyroidism with roughly 89% sensitivity and 81% to 82% specificity in cross-validation, and 80%/75% in the test set.

Patients with hyperthyroidism were aged 18 to 65 years, had been newly diagnosed, and had a disease duration of less than 2 months. Patients were excluded if they had other autoimmune diseases, uncontrolled infections, pregnancy or lactation. Diagnosis relied on clinical symptoms, serum thyroxine, TRAb, thyroid ultrasound and orbital computed tomography. Total RNA was extracted using Trizol reagent, and RNA quality was checked on an Agilent 2100 Bioanalyzer. This clonotype showed up many times. Its antigen specificity is not known. Per-base qualities were not stored, and no clone one base away is much larger. For repertoire sequencing, TCR beta CDR3 regions were amplified from RNA transcripts. The first round was an RT-PCR using HTBI primers with the Qiagen OneStep RT-PCR kit, and this first round was followed by a second-round multiplex PCR, then size selection and purification. Libraries were sequenced on an Illumina HiSeq2000 using paired-end 100 bp reads. As for the authors' bioinformatics: SOAPnuke was used to process the reads, removing any read that contained adapters or uncalled bases, had a mean Phred below 15, or lacked an exact match to the constant primer or identifier. COPE v1.2.5 was used to merge high-quality paired reads. Unique nucleotide sequences were defined as clonotypes and aligned to IMGT TRB V, D and J references using MiTCR v1.1. Only V-J combinations with frequency above 0.0001 were analysed, covering around 99% of repertoires. For each V-J combination, a TCR clonal expansion and chaos score was defined as the ratio of F50 clonal expansion to chaos observed in the TCRdist matrix. Welch's t-statistics and random forest were used to reduce features to about 14 V-J combinations, which were fed into a naive Bayes classifier. Thyroid-blood repertoire similarity was quantified with the Morisita-Horn index. The public reads were quality trimmed at Q25 with fastp and then assembled into clones with MiXCR by TCRdb, keeping productive beta chains. Each CDR3 protein gets just one entry, which takes the most common genes and DNA from the rows behind it. TCRdb, not the authors, supplied the V and J calls. Recorded for this sample are a few hundred thousand distinct CDR3 sequences; under 45% of them occurred a single time. Of the sample, about 4.1% falls within the top ten clones.

The CDR3, from cysteine to phenylalanine, totals 14 residues. The kept DNA is CDR3 alone, 42 bases in frame from the first base. CDR1 and CDR2 are drawn from the germline V gene: SQVTM, ANQGSEA. Here V drops 6 bases and J drops 4 bases, and the junction holds 8 bases not matched to any gene. The sequencing input was peripheral blood or thyroid tissue (not recorded which). The TCR comes from an adult man with Graves' hyperthyroidism. Recombination linked TRBV29-1 to TRBJ2-2; TRBD1 aligns with 7 central bases. Here is the DNA: TGCAGCGTCCCGACAGAGGGGGCCACCGGGGAGCTGTTTTTT. This is translated as CSVPTEGATGELFF.